The 2 T cell receptor beta chains given below trace back to one sample, sequenced in a study of regulatory T cells in long-lasting Graves disease. HTBI primers from iRepertoire and Arm-PCR of CDR3 regions yielded the TCR beta libraries. TCRdb re-called the multiplex PCR reads through MiXCR, storing one row per CDR3 protein. This table has more than 300,000 distinct CDR3 sequences, roughly 12% appearing once. Time point noted: newly diagnosed GD, antithyroid drugs for less than 3 months. The TCR library was made from RNA that had been extracted from PBMCs in TRIzol. A further study also used this sample, focusing on T cells in Graves' hyperthyroidism and ophthalmopathy.

The sequenced sample was peripheral blood mononuclear cells (PBMCs), obtained at new diagnosis, from a patient treated with antithyroid drugs. These receptors were collected from a woman younger than 30 with Graves disease.

This clonotype was seen at least ten times. The chain joins TRBV7-8 to TRBJ2-1, with 7 nucleotides matching TRBD2. V was pared by 4 bases and J by 6 bases, with 15 bases of the junction left unmatched. The CDR3 has 17 amino acids. CDR1 and CDR2 from the germline V gene are SGHVS and FQNEAQ. Here the CDR3 DNA reads TGTGCCAGCAGCTCCCTCGTGGGGAGGGAGAGGGTCAATGAGCAGTTCTTC. Translated, it gives CASSSLVGRERVNEQFF.

This clonotype was observed at least ten times. This sequence joins TRBV28 and TRBJ1-1, with D unclear. This CDR3 comprises 12 residues. V shed 6 bases and J shed 8 bases, with 13 bases lying between them. CDR1 and CDR2 from the germline V gene are MDHEN and SYDVKM. The CDR3 loop reads CASSIRWGEAFF. Written as DNA, the CDR3 is TGTGCCAGCAGCATCAGATGGGGAGAAGCTTTCTTT. The whole variable domain, filled in from reference TRBV28 and TRBJ1-1, reads DVKVTQSSRYLVKRTGEKVFLECVQDMDHENMFWYRQDPGLGLRLIYFSYDVKMKEKGDIPEGYSVSREKKERFSLILESASTNQTSMYLCASSIRWGEAFFGQGTRLTVV.